These 17 T cell receptor beta chains originate from one sample sequenced in a study of Graves' ophthalmopathy and Graves' hyperthyroidism. As the template, RNA transcripts were used to amplify TCR beta CDR3 regions. First-round RT-PCR employed HTBI primers, with a second-round multiplex PCR after it. One entry per CDR3 protein results from TCRdb running MiXCR on the multiplex PCR reads. The sample yields 600,000 to 650,000 distinct CDR3 sequences, 22% seen once. The sequencing sample was made of peripheral blood. These TCRs come from a young woman with stable Graves' hyperthyroidism. Some clones in this sample may be carry-over from other donors' samples.

About this clonotype: A clone one base away is much larger, so this may be a read error. This chain uses TRBV27 with TRBJ1-2; D might be TRBD1 (5 bases). V was trimmed by 10 bases and J by 2 bases, leaving 14 bases between them. The length of the CDR3 is 13 residues. Germline V gene data show CDR1 as MNHEY and CDR2 as SMNVEV (reference sequence). The CDR3 loop is CAISRAGNYGYTF. The CDR3 DNA is TGTGCCATCAGCAGAGCAGGGAACTATGGCTACACCTTC.

This clonotype was seen repeatedly, ten times or more. The chain joins TRBV20-1 to TRBJ2-7, with D unresolved. There are 14 residues in the CDR3. Germline loops: CDR1 DFQATT, CDR2 SNEGSKA (reference sequence). V was cut by 5 bases and J by 1 base, with 15 bases left in between. CDR3 bases: TGCAGTGCTTTGGCCCCACGCGGTTCCTACGAGCAGTACTTC. This translates into CSALAPRGSYEQYF.

This clonotype has a count of ten or more. The chain is built from TRBV30 and TRBJ1-1; a weak D match, TRBD1 (5 bases). The CDR3 runs 13 residues. CDR1 and CDR2 from the germline V gene are GTSNPN and SVGIG (reference sequence). The ends were cut back, 3 bases at V and 2 bases at J, with 10 bases in the middle. The CDR3 nucleotides read TGTGCCTGGAGCCGGGACTCAAACACTGAAGCTTTCTTT. As protein: CAWSRDSNTEAFF.

The rearrangement links TRBV6-5 to TRBJ1-5, with 7 bases aligning to TRBD1. Germline CDR1 and CDR2: MNHEY and SVGAGI. V gave up 4 bases and J gave up 1 base; unmatched junction bases: 4. The CDR3 sequence is 15 residues long. The CDR3 nucleotides read TGTGCCAGCAGTTCAAACAGGGGAAGCAATCAGCCCCAGCATTTT. Protein sequence: CASSSNRGSNQPQHF.

The V call is TRBV6-5, the J call TRBJ2-7; no firm D call. CDR1 and CDR2 (germline): MNHEY, SVGAGI. This CDR3 has 15 amino acids. V dropped 4 bases and J dropped 0 bases, with 13 bases sitting between them. CDR3 in amino acids: CASSWSVGTSYEQYF. The CDR3 nucleotides read TGTGCCAGCAGTTGGTCTGTTGGAACCTCCTACGAGCAGTACTTC.

V gene TRBV29-1 combines with J gene TRBJ2-7; D not certain. CDR1 is SQVTM and CDR2 is ANQGSEA in the germline V gene. V gave up 4 bases and J gave up 2 bases, with 18 bases separating them. The CDR3 is made up of 15 amino acids. For the CDR3, the DNA is TGCAGCGTTGGTTGGTCAGCGAGCCCAGCCTACGAGCAGTACTTC. The encoded protein is CSVGWSASPAYEQYF.

Worth noting for this clonotype: An end of the junction does not agree with germline; a read error may underlie this. The chain has TRBV28 and TRBJ2-4; D unclear. Germline CDR1 MDHEN, CDR2 SYDVKM. This CDR3 spans 14 amino acids. This CDR3 reads CASTLSVARNIKYF. CDR3 in DNA: TGTGCCAGCACTTTATCGGTAGCCAGAAACATTAAGTACTTC.

This clonotype was counted only a few times. The gene calls are TRBV12-3 or TRBV12-4 and TRBJ1-6; D remains unclear. V shed 7 bases and J shed 0 bases, with 10 bases lying between them. This CDR3 comprises 15 residues. CDR3 nucleotides: TGTGCCAGCAAGACATACAGCTCCTATAATTCACCCCTCCACTTT. The encoded protein is CASKTYSSYNSPLHF.

This clonotype has ten or more counts. This chain connects TRBV7-2 to TRBJ1-1; possible D gene TRBD1, 5 bases. Germline-derived CDR1 and CDR2 are SGHTA and FQGNSA. The CDR3 totals 15 residues. Trimming cost V 2 bases and J 2 bases, with 12 bases left between them. The CDR3 region is CASSLPQGYNTEAFF. The CDR3, as DNA: TGTGCCAGCAGCTTACCGCAGGGTTATAACACTGAAGCTTTCTTT.

This clonotype was recorded many times. CDR3 sequence reads: CASSLDGRYYGYTF. CDR3 DNA sequence: TGTGCCAGCAGCTTAGACGGCAGATACTATGGCTACACCTTC. The chain has TRBV7-2 and TRBJ1-2; no clear D. This CDR3 contains 14 residues. Germline V gives CDR1 SGHTA, CDR2 FQGNSA. The V gene lost 1 base and the J gene lost 3 bases, with 9 bases spanning the gap.

The V call is TRBV19, the J call TRBJ2-5; D may be TRBD1 (8 bases). Germline CDR1 LNHDA, CDR2 SQIVND (reference sequence). CDR3 size: 15 residues. The ends were cut back, 7 bases at V and 1 base at J, with 16 bases in the middle. The CDR3 protein is CASKGGQGAQETQYF. CDR3 nucleotides: TGTGCCAGTAAGGGGGGGCAGGGGGCCCAAGAGACCCAGTACTTC.

The CDR3 here is CASSQQGQGYGYTF. CDR3 nucleotide sequence: TGTGCCAGCAGTCAACAGGGACAAGGCTATGGCTACACCTTC. The chain is built from TRBV12-3 or TRBV12-4 and TRBJ1-2, with a possible D match to TRBD1 (6 bases). V was shortened by 5 bases and J by 4 bases, with 14 bases between the two germline ends. The CDR3 is 14 residues long.

This chain connects TRBV20-1 to TRBJ2-5, with D possibly being TRBD1 or TRBD2 (5 bases each). The CDR3 contains 14 residues. Germline values: CDR1 DFQATT, CDR2 SNEGSKA (reference sequence). V dropped 2 bases and J dropped 4 bases, with 14 bases sitting between them. Here the CDR3 reads CSARLGESSETQYF. The CDR3 DNA sequence: TGCAGTGCTAGACTGGGGGAGTCATCAGAGACCCAGTACTTC.

This clonotype was recorded at least ten times. V usage is TRBV6-5 and J usage is TRBJ2-1; tentatively, D is TRBD1 (9 bases). Trimming took off 2 bases at V and 9 bases at J, with 17 bases between the two ends. The CDR3 has 15 amino acids. CDR1 is MNHEY and CDR2 is SVGAGI in the germline V gene. The CDR3 bases are TGTGCCAGCAGTTACACCGGGACAGGGACTAGTGAGCAGTTCTTC. Protein product: CASSYTGTGTSEQFF.

This clonotype was seen ten or more times. V is TRBV12-3 or TRBV12-4 and J is TRBJ2-7; D might be TRBD1 or TRBD2, each matching 6 bases. Trimming left V 1 base short and J 2 bases short, with 15 bases between. The CDR3 consists of 16 residues. This CDR3 reads CASSLGGGLGTYEQYF. DNA of the CDR3: TGTGCCAGCAGTTTAGGTGGGGGGCTAGGAACCTACGAGCAGTACTTC.

The chain has TRBV6-2 or TRBV6-3 and TRBJ2-2; no definite D call. Trimming took 1 base from V and 6 from J, leaving 12 bases between them. The germline V gene encodes CDR1 MNHEY and CDR2 SVGEGT. CDR3 length: 15 residues. CDR3 DNA sequence: TGTGCCAGCAGTTACTATGTCTCGGTAGCCGGGGAGCTGTTTTTT. This gives the protein CASSYYVSVAGELFF.

The V call is TRBV20-1, the J call TRBJ2-5, with TRBD2 identical over 7 bases. The germline gives CDR1 DFQATT, CDR2 SNEGSKA (reference sequence). This CDR3 is built from 13 residues. CDR3 amino acids: CSYFGWEGETQYF. The CDR3 nucleotides are TGCAGCTACTTTGGCTGGGAGGGAGAGACCCAGTACTTC.